This entry describes one T cell receptor (beta chain). Germline CDR1 reads MGHDK; CDR2 reads SYGVNS. V lost 1 base, J lost 4 bases, and 2 bases stayed unmatched. The CDR3 extends over 14 amino acids. Sequencing was performed with immunoSEQ multiplex PCR; in TCRdb, only in-frame clones are kept and a portion is missing. This sample has roughly 340,000 clones, with 91% found just once. The data stem from a study of blood T cell repertoires in COVID-19. This sequence joins TRBV25-1 and TRBJ2-5; 8 positions match TRBD2. The sample was peripheral blood. This TCR came from a woman aged 18-30 years who had recovered from COVID-19. The CDR3 spells CASSEWLAGETQYF. The CDR3 DNA is TGTGCCAGCAGTGAATGGCTAGCGGGAGAGACCCAGTACTTC.